These 21 T cell receptor beta chains originate from one sample sequenced in a study of T cell clonotyping in hematopoietic cell transplantation. Produced via immunoSEQ multiplex PCR; TCRdb's table is partial and in-frame only. The sample shows some 4,000 clones, around 16% of them seen only once. The material was peripheral blood mononuclear cells, obtained 30 days after allogeneic stem cell transplant. These receptor sequences come from a male patient between 45 and 59 years old who had an allogeneic stem cell transplant from a related donor, so the T cells may come from the graft donor. Some clones in this sample may be carry-over from other donors' samples.

The J gene is TRBJ2-7, the V gene TRBV29-1; 9 nucleotides line up with TRBD2. The CDR3 runs 13 residues. Germline values: CDR1 SQVTM, CDR2 ANQGSEA. V dropped 4 bases and J dropped 2; count of bases not matched to a gene: 3. CDR3 region: CSVGVAGAYEQYF. The CDR3 DNA is TGCAGCGTTGGAGTAGCGGGAGCCTACGAGCAGTACTTC.

This clone was seen only a few times. The rearrangement joins TRBV30 to TRBJ1-2, with D tentatively TRBD1 (6 bases). CDR1 is GTSNPN, CDR2 SVGIG, per germline (reference sequence). V was pared by 5 bases and J by 7 bases, with 20 bases between. The CDR3 contains 14 residues. Here the CDR3 DNA reads TGTGCCTGGCGATGGGGTAGGGGGAGTAGTGGCTACACCTTC. Protein: CAWRWGRGSSGYTF.

This clone was recorded a few times. The chain links TRBV25-1 to TRBJ2-7; 9 nucleotides align to TRBD1. The CDR3 has 13 amino acids. V shed 8 bases and J 4 bases; nucleotides not matched to a gene: 6. From germline, CDR1 is MGHDK and CDR2 SYGVNS. In DNA, the CDR3 is TGTGCCAGCGAGGGACAGGGAGCGTACGAGCAGTACTTC. Translating gives CASEGQGAYEQYF.

This clone turned up a few times. This chain links TRBV9 with TRBJ2-2; D possibly corresponds to TRBD2 (7 bases). The V gene lost 3 bases and the J gene lost 4 bases, with 16 bases spanning the gap. This CDR3 region has 16 residues. From germline, CDR1 is SGDLS and CDR2 YYNGEE. This CDR3 is CASSAMGGAGTGELFF. DNA of the CDR3: TGTGCCAGCAGCGCGATGGGGGGGGCCGGCACCGGGGAGCTGTTTTTT.

This clone was counted a few times. The J gene is TRBJ2-3, the V gene TRBV29-1; D remains ambiguous. The CDR3 has 12 amino acids. The ends were cut back, 4 bases at V and 1 base at J, with 6 bases in the middle. The germline gives CDR1 SQVTM, CDR2 ANQGSEA. The CDR3 DNA reads TGCAGCGTTGTTTCAGGCACAGATACGCAGTATTTT. Amino acid sequence: CSVVSGTDTQYF.

This clone has a handful of counts. The chain has TRBV30 and TRBJ2-7; 10 nucleotides align to TRBD2. The CDR3 loop spans 12 amino acids. The J segment lost 7 bases and the V segment lost 8 bases, leaving 8 bases of the junction unmatched. Per germline, CDR1 GTSNPN and CDR2 SVGIG (reference sequence). In DNA, the CDR3 is TGTGCCGGGGCTAGCGGGAGATGGGAGCAGTACTTC. It is translated as CAGASGRWEQYF.

The chain recombines TRBV4-3 with TRBJ2-7; D not resolved. CDR1 LGHNA and CDR2 YSLEER come from the germline V gene. This CDR3 has 16 residues. Trimming removed 1 base from V and 0 bases from J, with 13 bases in between. CDR3 sequence: CASSQVKSASSYEQYF. The CDR3 nucleotides are TGCGCCAGCAGCCAAGTGAAGAGCGCGAGCTCCTACGAGCAGTACTTC.

The chain joins TRBV5-1 to TRBJ2-7; the match to TRBD1 covers 8 bases. The CDR3 has 15 amino acids. CDR1 and CDR2 from the germline V gene are SGHRS and YFSETQ. The V segment lost 4 bases and the J segment 5 bases; nucleotides outside the gene matches: 11. As DNA, the CDR3 is TGCGCCAGCAGCATGGGACAGGATCGGAAAGACGAGCAGTACTTC. This sequence encodes CASSMGQDRKDEQYF.

This clone is judged medium-sized (0.01 to 0.1%). The rearrangement uses TRBV6-6 and TRBJ1-1; 8 bases fit TRBD1. Per germline, CDR1 MNHNY and CDR2 SVGAGI (reference sequence). This CDR3 spans 15 amino acids. The V gene end was trimmed by 2 bases and the J gene end by 0 bases; junction bases not matched to a gene: 2. The CDR3 region is CASSYDRGMNTEAFF. CDR3 DNA: TGTGCCAGCAGTTACGACAGGGGAATGAACACTGAAGCTTTCTTT.

Comments on this clone: The DNA is omitted, as the CDR3 cannot be located on it reliably, and the CDR3 follows TCRdb's listing. The chain recombines TRBV30 with TRBJ1-2; TRBD1, as called in the table, went unchecked against the DNA. Termini included, the CDR3 measures 11 amino acids. Germline-derived CDR1 and CDR2 are GTSNPN and SVGIG (reference sequence). The chain's CDR3 is CACGQSYGCTF.

The chain has TRBV19 and TRBJ1-5; D is unclear. This CDR3 region has 14 residues. Deletions cut 5 bases from V and 2 bases from J, with 10 bases between. Germline assignment: CDR1 LNHDA and CDR2 SQIVND (reference sequence). CDR3 region: CASSLVPGNQPQHF. The CDR3 region has the DNA TGTGCCAGTAGTTTAGTCCCGGGCAATCAGCCCCAGCATTTT.

This clone was observed a handful of times. This chain links TRBV10-3 with TRBJ1-4; no definite D call. Trimming took off 3 bases at V and 8 bases at J, with 16 bases between the two ends. The germline CDR1 and CDR2 sequences are ENHRY and SYGVKD. The CDR3 is 15 amino acids. CDR3 sequence reads: CAISETGLHGEKLFF. DNA for the CDR3: TGTGCCATCAGTGAAACCGGCTTGCATGGCGAAAAACTGTTTTTT.

CDR3 sequence (DNA): TGTGCCAGCAGTTTCCTAGACAGGAACACTGAAGCTTTCTTT. Amino acids: CASSFLDRNTEAFF. The chain is built from TRBV28 and TRBJ1-1, with D perhaps matching TRBD1 (5 bases). Germline CDR1 MDHEN, CDR2 SYDVKM. This CDR3 region has 14 residues. Trimming pared 3 bases from V and 1 base from J, leaving 9 bases between.

This clone was counted a few times. The rearrangement joins TRBV27 to TRBJ1-2; 7 nucleotides align to TRBD1. The CDR3 has 14 amino acids. Germline-derived CDR1 and CDR2 are MNHEY and SMNVEV (reference sequence). V trimming: 6 bases; J trimming: 8 bases; junction bases outside the gene matches: 12. The CDR3 spells CASSPTGSLQGYTF. As DNA, the CDR3 is TGTGCCAGCAGCCCGACAGGGTCCCTTCAAGGCTACACCTTC.

This clone has more than one count but fewer than ten. The chain joins TRBV5-6 to TRBJ1-1; no firm D call. The CDR3 has 13 amino acids. Trimming cost V 1 base and J 1 base, with 5 bases left between them. Germline-derived CDR1 and CDR2 are SGHDT and YYEEEE. CDR3 DNA: TGTGCCAGCAGCTTGATGGCGAACACTGAAGCTTTCTTT. Its protein is CASSLMANTEAFF.

The chain couples TRBV4-3 to TRBJ1-2; 12 nucleotides align to TRBD1. Per germline, CDR1 LGHNA and CDR2 YSLEER. V gave up 3 bases and J gave up 4 bases; unmatched junction bases: 9. The CDR3 is 17 amino acids. CDR3 bases: TGCGCCAGCAGCCATCTCCTGGGACAGGGGGCACTCTATGGCTACACCTTC. Its protein is CASSHLLGQGALYGYTF.

This clone turned up a few times. The CDR3 nucleotides read TGTGCCATCAGTGAGAAAGACAGCTATGGCTACACCTTC. It codes for CAISEKDSYGYTF. The chain is built from TRBV10-3 and TRBJ1-2; tentative D call: TRBD1 (5 bases). V lost 2 bases to trimming and J lost 4 bases, with 8 bases between them. This CDR3 contains 13 residues. Germline loops: CDR1 ENHRY, CDR2 SYGVKD.

About this clone: At one end the junction does not follow the germline gene, possibly because of a read error. This sequence joins TRBV30 and TRBJ1-1; the D gene is possibly TRBD1 (5 bases). Germline CDR1 and CDR2: GTSNPN and SVGIG (reference sequence). CDR3 length equals 13 residues. CDR3 in amino acids: CAWSPDNRAEAFF. The CDR3 region has the DNA TGTGCCTGGTCCCCGGACAATCGGGCTGAAGCCTTCTTT.

Judged by abundance, this clone is medium-sized. The chain carries TRBV5-1 and TRBJ1-1; no firm D call. Per germline, CDR1 SGHRS and CDR2 YFSETQ. This CDR3 has 15 amino acids. Trimming removed 2 bases from V and 4 bases from J, with 15 bases in between. CDR3 in amino acids: CASSLREEESTEAFF. The CDR3 DNA is TGCGCCAGCAGCTTAAGGGAGGAGGAGAGCACTGAAGCTTTCTTT.

The V gene is TRBV30, the J gene TRBJ1-3; D remains ambiguous. The CDR3 length is 12 residues. The V and J ends lost 3 bases and 4 bases respectively, with 7 bases between them. Germline V gene lookup returns CDR1 GTSNPN and CDR2 SVGIG (reference sequence). CDR3: CAWRLAGNTIYF. The CDR3 DNA reads as TGTGCCTGGAGGTTAGCCGGAAACACCATATATTTT.

This clone was picked up one time. V and J are TRBV30 and TRBJ2-3; TRBD2 agrees at 10 bases. With V trimmed by 0 bases and J by 4 bases, 7 bases remained unmatched. In germline, CDR1 is GTSNPN, CDR2 SVGIG (reference sequence). The CDR3 sequence is 16 residues long. The CDR3, as DNA: TGTGCCTGGAGTGTAGGGCTAGCGGGAGCCCCAGATACGCAGTATTTT. This codes for CAWSVGLAGAPDTQYF.